This TCR beta chain was found in a study of cytomegalovirus exposure and HLA in healthy donors (dated by TCRdb to 2015 to 2018). About the study as a whole: According to an earlier analysis of a few hundred of the donors, 200 million or so T cells yielded 95 million to 140 million unique TCR beta sequences and 276 Gb of sequence data. HLA typing covered class I and class II loci at four-digit resolution. In a later genetic analysis, genome-wide SNP genotypes for 398 of the 666 donors were used, and that subset was treated as a discovery cohort. Across approximately 400 genotyped donors of the cohort, an average of about 240,000 unique TCR beta nucleotide sequences per donor were sequenced, and roughly 20% of those sequences were non-productive. An earlier analysis of fewer than 750 of the donors used high-throughput TCR beta sequencing to judge whether each TCR beta V gene segment behaved as functional or pseudogenic. Rather than using new phenotypic data, the later analysis identified candidate immune exposures from TCR beta sequences and from how often those sequences occurred across donors. The study aimed to test whether signatures of past pathogen exposure could be identified by cataloging public T cell receptors. An early release that covered around 590 HLA-typed donors contained approximately 300 gigabases of sequencing data and some 87 million unique TCR sequences. Of the roughly 430 genotyped donors, about 80% fell in the genetic ancestry cluster associated with self-reported Caucasian donors. High-throughput TCR immunosequencing, statistical association of individual TCRs with disease status, and machine learning were combined to predict cytomegalovirus infection status. To study patterns of TCR occurrence, a later analysis re-analyzed previously published TCR beta repertoires from 666 donors and added high-resolution HLA genotyping. Every discovery cohort repertoire had been produced on one sequencing platform. In addition to the first cohort of 650 to 800 subjects, a separate validation cohort of 130 or so different subjects was used. The T cell repertoires of under 750 subjects were profiled by immunosequencing and related to cytomegalovirus serostatus. Because of strong linkage in the cohort, a handful of DR-DQ haplotypes were treated as single units for association and clustering. Donor age, sex, ethnicity and CMV serostatus were compiled alongside the repertoire data. Typing coverage varied by locus: roughly 629-640 donors for A, B, C, DRB1 and DQB1; approximately 500 for DQA1; more than 600 for DPA1; around 490 for DPB1. The research as a whole found: A later analysis found that TCR association rates varied across HLA loci, with DRB1 alleles showing the most associated TCRs and HLA-C alleles the fewest. The 87-base-pair reads could not distinguish some IMGT-functional V segments, including TRBV6-2 and TRBV6-3, so those segments were excluded. An association between a missense DCLRE1C variant and V-gene and J-gene trimming of TCR beta chains was found in a later genetic analysis and replicated in an independent cohort. In an earlier analysis of around 500 of the donors, most TCR beta V segments appeared in productive rearrangements about 90% or about 30% of the time, broadly matching IMGT annotations. CMV serostatus was the only immune exposure information available for the cohort. Linkage disequilibrium might explain the correlated functional status among segregating V segments, but an unknown experimental factor could not be excluded. In this cohort, only TCR beta chains were sequenced, and detectable features were limited by the absence of alpha or paired-chain data. A few of the identified cytomegalovirus-associated TCR beta chains were confirmed in vitro to be specific for cytomegalovirus antigens. Strong co-occurrence of HLA alleles, especially DR and DQ, made assigning TCR associations to individual alleles difficult. In a later analysis, HLA-associated TCR beta chains showed more clonal expansion and lower generation probabilities than non-associated chains that were equally common. Sequencing depth was assumed to be roughly uniform across donors in the presence/absence analyses, though that assumption may not hold. A total of fewer than 200 TCR beta chains were listed by the study as associated with cytomegalovirus. Most CMV-associated TCR beta chains appeared to be HLA-restricted in a later analysis, and the HLA associations seemed to be driven largely by CMV exposure. The classifier was reported to diagnose cytomegalovirus status with high specificity and sensitivity in both the original cohort and the validation cohort. A later analysis associated roughly 17,000 TCR beta sequences with specific HLA alleles at a false discovery rate of 0.05. Most TCR sequences were observed very rarely across donors, whereas some public TCRs were present in many individuals. In a later analysis, several top co-occurrence clusters were reported to appear linked to parvovirus B19, influenza, CMV and Epstein-Barr virus. A further reported finding was that TCR beta sequences accurately predicted the HLA-A and HLA-B alleles for most subjects in the first cohort. Because some donors lacked HLA typing at each locus, the association tests relied only on the typed subset. The earlier analysis of 450 to 700 of the donors excluded fewer than 20 rarely observed V segments, including chromosome 9 orphons, because counts were too low. A group of highly shared sequence variants was considered likely to be a technical artifact of the sequencing pipeline. According to a later genetic analysis, donors in an Asian-associated ancestry cluster had fewer N-insertions in productive TCRs than the roughly 660-donor mean. The authors suggested that the approach could potentially be extended to other disease states and immunological phenotypes.

V is reduced by 9 bases and J by 4 bases, leaving a spacing of 13 bases between them. CDR3 length: 13 amino acids, cysteine to phenylalanine. The only DNA kept is the CDR3, 39 bases in frame from the first base. The germline V gene sets CDR1 to ENHRY and CDR2 to SYGVKD. In regard to this clone: This receptor's antigen is unknown. The record has no base qualities; no much larger clone is one base away.

The cohort consisted of hundreds of healthy bone marrow donors. All cohort members were sampled while nominally healthy, although unrecorded immune exposures were likely present. The donor was CMV seronegative and was included in the group of 352 seronegative cohort members. A peripheral blood sample was provided by each donor, and peripheral blood mononuclear cells were used for TCR beta sequencing. The Qiagen DNeasy Blood Extraction Kit was used to extract genomic DNA from the blood cell samples. Libraries came from the immunoSEQ multiplex PCR assay. For the multiplex PCR, a mixture combining 60 forward primers for TCR Vbeta segments and 13 reverse primers for TCR Jbeta segments was used. The CDR3 region of rearranged TCR beta genes was amplified from genomic DNA with a multiplex PCR assay. The amplified TCR beta libraries were sequenced on the Illumina HiSeq System as 87-base-pair reads. In the source study's methods: Across the 500 to 700 repertoires, a later analysis counted 75 million to 90 million unique TCR beta chains, 9.5 million to 13 million of which were shared by at least two donors. To remove PCR and sequencing errors, raw reads were error-corrected and collapsed into unique sequences using a nearest-neighbor algorithm that merged closely related sequences. V, D and J gene segments were assigned by aligning CDR3 sequences to IMGT reference sequences. For a sequence to be retained, a match of at least six nucleotides to both a V gene segment and a J gene segment was required. Rearrangements were classified as productive when the CDR3 lacked stop codons and remained in frame with V and J, and all other rearrangements were classified as non-productive. CDR3 was defined by IMGT convention, running from the second conserved V-encoded cysteine to the conserved J-encoded phenylalanine. In an earlier analysis of around 540 of the donors, sequences lacking an unambiguous match to a single V gene segment were excluded. In an earlier analysis of approximately 590 of the donors, a V segment was called functional when productive rearrangements were above 56.7%, and segregating when the standard deviation between donors exceeded 5%. A statistical classification framework was developed to diagnose cytomegalovirus status using the catalog of TCR beta chain sequences. A later analysis assigned V and J genes by comparing TCR nucleotide sequences with IMGT/GENE-DB human TR gene sequences. A later analysis assigned CDR3 sequences and most-parsimonious VDJ recombination scenarios with the TCRdist pipeline. In a later analysis, each TCR beta chain was defined by its CDR3 amino acid sequence together with its V-gene family, and reads lacking a unique V-gene family were excluded. In a later analysis, 450 to 600 highly shared, low-generation-probability nucleotide sequences were removed to address suspected cross-contamination and a sequencing artifact. For each public chain, a later analysis derived a clonal expansion index from normalized ranks of inferred template counts within each repertoire. A later analysis computed generation probabilities with a VDJ recombination model fitted to out-of-frame rearrangements, and checked the results against IGoR. In a later analysis, TCR-TCR, TCR-HLA and TCR-CMV co-occurrence was scored with hypergeometric tests, and a repertoire-size bias correction was applied to TCR pairs. In a later analysis, false discovery rates were estimated by permuting HLA or CMV assignments 20 times. In a later analysis, co-occurring TCRs were grouped using DBSCAN, and TCRdist sequence similarity was added for clustering within HLA-allele-positive subsets. Repertoires with fewer than 30,000 or more than 120,000 public chains, plus five repertoires with anomalous nucleotide sharing, were excluded from co-occurrence clustering. The table was pulled from immuneACCESS by TCRdb, which kept in-frame rearrangements only. Such tables lose some clones; where checked, under half of the loss comes from unresolved V genes, and the rest has no known cause. V, J and clone size derive from that table, while D and trimming were established from the DNA sequence. The sample table lists around 100,000 clones, approximately 76% of them with a count of one. 4.1% of the sample belongs to the ten largest clones.

Sequenced material: PBMCs. The chain is made from TRBV10-3 and TRBJ1-5, with a tentative D gene TRBD1 over 5 matching bases. This TCR derives from a man between 40 and 49 years old in good health and CMV-seronegative. For the CDR3, the sequence is CAMNRDFNQPQHF. The sequenced DNA is TGTGCCATGAACCGGGACTTTAATCAGCCCCAGCATTTT.